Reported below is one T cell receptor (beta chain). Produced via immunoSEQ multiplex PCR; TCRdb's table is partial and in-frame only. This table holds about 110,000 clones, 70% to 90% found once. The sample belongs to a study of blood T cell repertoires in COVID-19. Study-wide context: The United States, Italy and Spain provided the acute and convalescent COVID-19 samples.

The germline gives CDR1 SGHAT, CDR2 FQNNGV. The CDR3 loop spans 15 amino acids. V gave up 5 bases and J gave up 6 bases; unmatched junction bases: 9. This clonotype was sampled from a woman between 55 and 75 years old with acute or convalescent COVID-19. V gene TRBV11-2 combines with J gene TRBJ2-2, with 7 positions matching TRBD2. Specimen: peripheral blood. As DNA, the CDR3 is TGTGCCAGCAGCCCCCGAGCGGCGGGGGCCGGGGAGCTGTTTTTT. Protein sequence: CASSPRAAGAGELFF. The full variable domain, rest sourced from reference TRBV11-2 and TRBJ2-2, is EAGVAQSPRYKIIEKRQSVAFWCNPISGHATLYWYQQILGQGPKLLIQFQNNGVVDDSQLPKDRFSAERLKGVDSTLKIQPAKLEDSAVYLCASSPRAAGAGELFFGEGSRLTVL.